The clone carrying this TCR beta chain was found once. Its cognate antigen is unknown. This entry comes from a study of breast tumors, draining lymph nodes, adjacent tissues. TCRdb fed the multiplex PCR reads into MiXCR, producing one record per CDR3 protein. The sample carries about 14,000 distinct CDR3 sequences, about 60% recorded once. In germline, CDR1 is DFQATT, CDR2 SNEGSKA (reference sequence). This CDR3 spans 14 amino acids. J was trimmed by 3 bases and V by 5 bases; bases with no gene match: 8. General study points: Tumor T cell lymph node origin was a supported hypothesis, not proven. Most tumor T cells seemingly derive from lymph node, then expand in tumor. Compared with lymph nodes, tumors were less diverse; compared with nontumor tissue, more.

The sequence derives from a female donor with breast cancer. Some clones in this sample may be carry-over from other donors' samples. This chain connects TRBV20-1 to TRBJ2-7, with 9 bases identical to TRBD1. The sequenced material came from tumor-adjacent breast tissue. The CDR3 DNA sequence: TGCAGTGCTTATACCGGGACAGGGTTCTACGAGCAGTACTTC. This sequence encodes CSAYTGTGFYEQYF.